Listed below are T cell receptor beta chains from one sample, sequenced in a study of T cells in narcolepsy. TCRdb keeps only in-frame clones here, not all; method: immunoSEQ multiplex PCR. The repertoire holds roughly 25,000 clones, about four fifths seen once, with about 1.3% in the top ten. The sample was CD45RA- memory CD4+ T cells from PBMCs. Source of these receptors: a human donor with narcolepsy. The CDR3 runs from the conserved cysteine through the conserved F or W.

TRBJ2-7 TRBV7-2 CASSVGPVGEQYF
TRBJ1-1 TRBV27 CASSFRGMGVGNTEAFF
TRBJ1-1 TRBV7-7 CASSLKRNTEAFF
TRBJ1-2 TRBV14 CASSQIGTVYGYTF
TRBJ2-3 TRBV5-6 CASSRGGTHDTQYF
TRBJ2-1 TRBV11-2 CASSLVLYNEQFF
NA TRBV5-6 CASTHAWSSYEQYF
TRBJ1-1 TRBV11-3 CASSLGSGRRYTEAFF
TRBJ1-4 TRBV29-1 CSAGDGRVGMDEKLFF
TRBJ2-2 TRBV6-6 CASSTNTGELFF
TRBJ1-1 TRBV7-9 CASSLFDEAFF
TRBJ2-1 TRBV16 CASSQSGGSEQFF
TRBJ2-7 TRBV2 CATQRGQHPYEQYF
TRBJ2-1 TRBV15 CATSRGGEQAGEQFF
TRBJ1-1 TRBV7-9 CASSPNAFEAFF
TRBJ1-5 TRBV4-3 CASSQGSLGNQPQHF
TRBJ1-1 TRBV6-5 CASSYSGGNTEAFF
TRBJ2-5 TRBV7-2 CASSPTSGRIETQYF
TRBJ1-3 TRBV6-5 CASRPGRNTIYF
TRBJ1-1 TRBV6-5 CASSLVLNTEAFF
TRBJ2-1 TRBV29-1 CSKTSGRDNEQFF
TRBJ1-1 TRBV2 CASSPGLNSSPNTEAFF
TRBJ2-7 TRBV18 CASSPGTGGYEQYF
TRBJ1-1 TRBV18 CASSPGAGNTEAFF
TRBJ2-1 TRBV5-1 CASKEEVNGEQFF
TRBJ1-5 TRBV5-6 CASSSGGGNQPQHF
TRBJ2-3 TRBV11-2 CASSRLLAGGGNTQYF
NA TRBV28 CATQGQGARTEQYF
TRBJ2-1 TRBV7-3 CASSSQGAGEQFF
TRBJ2-3 TRBV2 CASRGVVGVPDTQYF
TRBJ1-1 TRBV19 CASSARDRVNTEAFF
TRBJ1-1 TRBV10-1 CASSRDKVTEAFF
TRBJ1-2 TRBV7-2 CASSLVALNYGYTF
TRBJ2-7 TRBV5-1 CASSPGGGTYEQYF
TRBJ2-5 TRBV11-2 CASSLDSGSKETQYF
TRBJ2-2 TRBV14 CASSQESGRFTGELFF
TRBJ1-6 TRBV2 CASSSDRTNSPLHF
TRBJ2-5 TRBV10-1 CASSLDGLTQYF
TRBJ2-1 TRBV19 CASSLGAGGSDEQFF
TRBJ2-1 TRBV2 CASSALAGDSNEQFF
TRBJ2-1 TRBV25-1 CASSEGGTGDEQFF
TRBJ2-5 TRBV7-2 CASSLVGTVGQYF
TRBJ1-1 TRBV11-2 CASSTPRGDWTEAFF
TRBJ1-2 TRBV7-9 CASSPVRGAPDYGYTF
TRBJ2-2 TRBV10-2 CASTKQGNTGELFF
TRBJ2-7 TRBV4-3 CASSAKTGTGTELYEQYF
TRBJ1-5 TRBV7-2 CASSLVSRNGNQPQHF
TRBJ1-1 TRBV5-1 CASKGTNAEAFF